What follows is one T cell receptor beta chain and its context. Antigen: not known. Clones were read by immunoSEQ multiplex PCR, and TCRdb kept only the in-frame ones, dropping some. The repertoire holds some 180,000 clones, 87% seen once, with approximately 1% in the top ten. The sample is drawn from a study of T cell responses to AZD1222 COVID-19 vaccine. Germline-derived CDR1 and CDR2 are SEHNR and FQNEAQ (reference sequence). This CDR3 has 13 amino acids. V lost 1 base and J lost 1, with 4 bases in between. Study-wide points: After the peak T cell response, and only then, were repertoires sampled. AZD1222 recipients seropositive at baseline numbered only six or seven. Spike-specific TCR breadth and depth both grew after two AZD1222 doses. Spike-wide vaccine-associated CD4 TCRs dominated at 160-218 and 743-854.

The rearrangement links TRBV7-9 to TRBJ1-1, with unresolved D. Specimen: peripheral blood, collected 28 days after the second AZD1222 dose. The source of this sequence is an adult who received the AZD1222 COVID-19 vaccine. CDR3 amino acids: CASSLVRNTEAFF. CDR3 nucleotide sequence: TGTGCCAGCAGCTTAGTCAGGAACACTGAAGCTTTCTTT. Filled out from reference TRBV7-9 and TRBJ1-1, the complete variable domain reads DTGVSQNPRHKITKRGQNVTFRCDPISEHNRLYWYRQTLGQGPEFLTYFQNEAQLEKSRLLSDRFSAERPKGSFSTLEIQRTEQGDSAMYLCASSLVRNTEAFFGQGTRLTVV.